Reported below is one T cell receptor beta chain. Its antigen is currently unknown. The entry originates in a study of OX40 agonist ivuxolimab in advanced cancers. Study summary: Cohort: around 83% men, mean age around 61, aged about 23 to 80.

General observations from the study: Dosing at 0.1 to 3.0 mg/kg was accompanied by clonal expansion of CD4+ and CD8+ blood T cells by week 6. Determination of antigen specificity was not performed for the expanded peripheral T cells. Normalized expansion of T-cell clones was also low for some nonresponders.

The data were produced by immunoSEQ multiplex PCR, yet TCRdb's version contains in-frame clones alone and is incomplete. The sample has approximately 70,000 clones, approximately 90% seen once; the top ten hold about 0.25%. The CDR3 is 13 residues long. Germline V CDR1 and CDR2: SGHRS, YFSETQ. Between the trimmed V and J ends, which lost 3 bases and 7 bases, there was a span of 14 bases. V and J are TRBV5-1 and TRBJ2-7; D may be TRBD1 or TRBD2 (5 bases each). This clonotype was obtained from an adult with an advanced solid tumor such as melanoma, head and neck, liver or kidney cancer. The sequencing used CD4+ or CD8+ T cells sorted from blood, collected in a trial of the OX40 agonist ivuxolimab. The CDR3 DNA reads as TGCGCCAGCAGCTACTCCGGGACCCAGGAGCAGTACTTC. This sequence encodes CASSYSGTQEQYF.